This T cell receptor beta chain was sequenced in a study of control samples from healthy donors and cancer patients. Turning to this clone: Distinct nucleotide sequences in the sample also encode this CDR3.

Per germline, CDR1 SGHNT and CDR2 YYREEE (reference sequence). The CDR3 has 13 amino acids. V was trimmed by 0 bases and J by 1 base, leaving 4 bases between them. Assay: immunoSEQ multiplex PCR; the TCRdb copy retains only in-frame clones and omits some. The profile shows about 110,000 clones, roughly nine tenths of them singletons. The origin of this receptor is a human donor in good health. The donor label of this sample is uncertain. Sequencing was done on a sample of blood. The V call is TRBV5-4, the J call TRBJ1-1; D not resolved. The CDR3 region is CASSLGGNTEAFF. The CDR3 DNA is TGTGCCAGCAGCTTGGGCGGGAACACTGAAGCTTTCTTT.